This T cell receptor beta chain was sequenced for a study of T-cell memory formation after mild COVID-19. At the level of the study: Largely donor-specific sequence clusters came from two donors. Study results and limitations: Pre-infection memory harbored some responding clones, suggesting cross-reactive memory joined. SARS-CoV-2 specificity was not confirmed for second-wave clones peaking on day 37.

Barcoded TCR alpha and TCR beta cDNA libraries with UMIs came from 5'RACE using constant-segment primers. TCRdb redid the calling of the 5' RACE reads with MiXCR, one entry per CDR3 protein. The repertoire holds approximately 30,000 distinct CDR3 sequences, with roughly 16% as singletons. Losses at the gene ends were 5 bases for V and 0 bases for J; bases not matched to a gene: 9. Germline values: CDR1 SEHNR, CDR2 FQNEAQ (reference sequence). There are 18 residues in the CDR3. This clonotype has ten or more counts. Its antigen is undetermined. Specimen: PBMCs or a T cell subset sorted from them (not recorded which). This receptor was identified in an adult who had mild COVID-19 (a few samples of this study predate the infection). Cell type and time point are not known. The chain has TRBV7-9 and TRBJ2-6, with TRBD1 matching 8 bases. CDR3 sequence: CASSPGQGLSSGANVLTF. The DNA of the CDR3 is TGTGCCAGCAGCCCCGGACAGGGTTTGAGCTCTGGGGCCAACGTCCTGACTTTC.